One T cell receptor beta chain is described in this entry. The target antigen is unknown. These data originate in a study of blood T cells in healthy people across ages. Broader study findings: TCR beta diversity, measured per million T cells, fell in a roughly linear way with age.

Germline values: CDR1 MNHNY, CDR2 SVGAGI (reference sequence). The germline V and J ends were trimmed by 2 bases and 5 bases, with 16 bases remaining between them. The CDR3 extends over 16 amino acids. Peripheral blood, around 10 milliliters per donor, was collected. Isolation of PBMCs gave at least 7 million cells per sample. A second PCR of about 7 to 12 cycles used a sample-barcoded 5' primer and a J-beta primer mix. Each cDNA molecule received a tag from a template-switch adaptor that had 12 random nucleotides. TCRdb ran MiXCR on the 5' RACE reads and lists one entry per CDR3 protein. The table shows about 1.1 million distinct CDR3 sequences, with 30% to 40% occurring only once.

This TCR derives from a man in his late teens or twenties in good health. The V gene is TRBV6-6, the J gene TRBJ2-1; TRBD2 is a possible D gene (6 bases). Sequencing was done on a sample of blood. CDR3 DNA: TGTGCCAGCAGTTACGCGCAGGGCGTAGCGGACAATGAGCAGTTCTTC. It yields the protein CASSYAQGVADNEQFF.